This record concerns one TCR beta chain sequence. Its antigen is currently unknown. The sample is drawn from a study of T cell responses to AZD1222 COVID-19 vaccine. General observations from the study: White British donors predominated, females outnumbered males, and clonal diversity was possibly underestimated. Recipients of AZD1222 seropositive at baseline numbered only 5 to 7. Of spike-specific TCRs, nearly half reportedly target regions left unmutated in variants. Mapped onto spike, vaccine-associated CD4 TCRs spanned it and were dominant at 160-218 and 743-854.

Sequencing used immunoSEQ multiplex PCR; TCRdb keeps in-frame clones, though not all of them. This sample has around 150,000 clones, with 80% to 90% found just once. The CDR3 is 11 amino acids. Germline V lookup: CDR1 MRHNA, CDR2 SNTAGT. Trimming pared 8 bases from V and 7 bases from J, leaving 8 bases between. The genes are TRBV6-4 and TRBJ2-2; D unclear. The receptor's source is an adult in good health. The sample consisted of peripheral blood, taken on day 0 of AZD1222 vaccination. CDR3 in DNA: TGTGCCAGCGGAGTAGGCGGGGAGCTGTTTTTT. This translates into CASGVGGELFF.